The clone carrying this T cell receptor beta chain has a handful of counts. This record comes from a study of human T cells and chemical hapten exposure. Study-level background: Per-sample TCR yields varied mainly from small pooled library volume differences.

The V and J ends lost 3 bases and 3 bases respectively, with 8 bases between them. The CDR3 has 13 residues. Time point given: patch test 2, 6 weeks after DPC sensitization. Treatment here: therapeutic diphenylcyclopropenone sensitization with weekly scalp DPC. Each CDR3 protein is one row after TCRdb ran MiXCR on the RACE reads. The sample lists 85,000 to 95,000 distinct CDR3 sequences, more than 9.5% occurring once. The TCR sequence derives from a man aged 40-49 years with alopecia areata. Some clones in this sample may be carry-over from other donors' samples. Here the sequenced sample was whole blood, taken in connection with sensitization to the hapten diphenylcyclopropenone (DPC). The chain has TRBV12-3 or TRBV12-4 and TRBJ1-1, with D perhaps matching TRBD1 (5 bases). This CDR3 reads CASSFRVDTEAFF. CDR3 DNA sequence: TGTGCCAGCAGTTTCAGGGTAGACACTGAAGCTTTCTTT.